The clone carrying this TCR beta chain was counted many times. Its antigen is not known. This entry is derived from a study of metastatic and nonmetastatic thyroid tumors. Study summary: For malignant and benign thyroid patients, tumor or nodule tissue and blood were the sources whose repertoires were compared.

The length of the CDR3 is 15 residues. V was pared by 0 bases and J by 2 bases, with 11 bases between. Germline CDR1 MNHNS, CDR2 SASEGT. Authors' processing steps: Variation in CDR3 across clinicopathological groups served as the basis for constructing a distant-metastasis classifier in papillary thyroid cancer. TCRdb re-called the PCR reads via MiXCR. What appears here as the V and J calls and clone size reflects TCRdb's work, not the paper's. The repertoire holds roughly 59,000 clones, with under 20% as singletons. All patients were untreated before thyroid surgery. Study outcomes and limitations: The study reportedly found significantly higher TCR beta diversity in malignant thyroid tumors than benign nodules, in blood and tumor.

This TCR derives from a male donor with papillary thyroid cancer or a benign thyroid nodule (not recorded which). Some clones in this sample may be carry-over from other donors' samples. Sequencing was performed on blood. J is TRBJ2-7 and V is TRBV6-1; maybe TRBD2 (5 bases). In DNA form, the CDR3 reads TGTGCCAGCAGTGAAGCGCCGGGATCCACCTACGAGCAGTACTTC. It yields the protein CASSEAPGSTYEQYF.